A single sample gave rise to the 2 T cell receptor beta chains below, sequenced in a study of patients and donors after allogeneic stem cell transplantation. One entry per CDR3 protein results from TCRdb running MiXCR on the RT-PCR reads. The profile shows about 200,000 distinct CDR3 sequences, over 30% of them singletons. Sequencing input: blood, either unsorted or a sorted T cell fraction (not recorded which). These receptors were obtained from a human donor who was either an allogeneic HSCT recipient or a stem cell or donor lymphocyte infusion donor (not recorded which). It is not recorded whose cells these are; they may come from a transplant donor.

The sample holds a few counts of this clonotype. A junction end diverges from the germline sequence, so it may reflect a read error. CDR3 DNA sequence: TGTGCCAGCAGCTTAGGAGTGTCGGCGGGGGCCAACACCGGGGAGCTGTTTTTT. This codes for CASSLGVSAGANTGELFF. The chain joins TRBV12-3 or TRBV12-4 to TRBJ2-2; D is possibly TRBD2 (7 bases). CDR3 length equals 18 residues.

V and J are TRBV18 and TRBJ2-7; 11 bases are a match to TRBD2. From germline, CDR1 is KGHSH and CDR2 LQKENI. V shed 3 bases, J shed 4 bases, and the junction held 11 bases outside the gene matches. The CDR3 spans 17 residues. The CDR3 loop is CASSPNLIAGGPYEQYF. The CDR3 DNA reads TGTGCCAGCTCACCCAATCTCATAGCGGGGGGGCCGTACGAGCAGTACTTC.